This T cell receptor beta chain was sequenced for a study of monozygotic twins with inflammatory bowel disease. Findings of the study overall: The study found lower TCRbeta diversity (inverse Simpson) in IBD patients than in healthy co-twins.

Details on this clonotype: The antigen is not known.

Following a re-call of the 5' RACE reads, TCRdb has one entry per CDR3 protein and lacks DNA. This sample lists approximately 400,000 distinct CDR3 sequences; its ten largest clones have approximately 2.4%. Sequencing was done on a sample of blood. This receptor was obtained from a human donor with ulcerative colitis or Crohn's disease, or a healthy co-twin of an affected twin (not recorded which).

CDR3 residues: CASSLTGVSNQPQHF. J is TRBJ1-5 and V is TRBV5-1; the TRBD1 assignment by TCRdb is unverifiable without DNA. This CDR3 spans 15 amino acids. In germline, CDR1 is SGHRS, CDR2 YFSETQ.